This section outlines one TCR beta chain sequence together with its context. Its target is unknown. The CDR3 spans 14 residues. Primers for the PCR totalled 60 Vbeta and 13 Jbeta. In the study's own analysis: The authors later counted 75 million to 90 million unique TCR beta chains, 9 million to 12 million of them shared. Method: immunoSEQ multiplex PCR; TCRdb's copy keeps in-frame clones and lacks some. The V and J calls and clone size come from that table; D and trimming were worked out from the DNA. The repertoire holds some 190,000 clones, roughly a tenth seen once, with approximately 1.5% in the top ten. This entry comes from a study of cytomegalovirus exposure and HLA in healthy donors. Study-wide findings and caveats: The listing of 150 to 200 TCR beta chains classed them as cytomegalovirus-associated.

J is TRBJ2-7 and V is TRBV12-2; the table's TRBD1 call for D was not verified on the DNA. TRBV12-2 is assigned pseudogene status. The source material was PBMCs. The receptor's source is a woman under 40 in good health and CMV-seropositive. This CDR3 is CASQHRGRGYEQYF. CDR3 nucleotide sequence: TGTGCAAGCCAGCACAGGGGGCGGGGATACGAGCAGTACTTC.